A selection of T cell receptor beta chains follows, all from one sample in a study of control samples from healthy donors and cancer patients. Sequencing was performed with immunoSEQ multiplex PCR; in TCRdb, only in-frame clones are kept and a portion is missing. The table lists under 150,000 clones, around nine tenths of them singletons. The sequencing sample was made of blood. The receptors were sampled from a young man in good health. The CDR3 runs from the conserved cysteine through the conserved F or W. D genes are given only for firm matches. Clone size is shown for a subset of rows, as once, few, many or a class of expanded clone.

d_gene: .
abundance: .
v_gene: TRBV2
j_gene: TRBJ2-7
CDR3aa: CASSDKGQLYEQYF
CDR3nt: TGTGCCAGCAGTGATAAGGGGCAGTTATACGAGCAGTACTTC

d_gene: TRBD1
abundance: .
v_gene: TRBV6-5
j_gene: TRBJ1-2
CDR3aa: CASSRDRHYGYTF
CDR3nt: TGTGCCAGCAGCCGGGACAGACACTATGGCTACACCTTC

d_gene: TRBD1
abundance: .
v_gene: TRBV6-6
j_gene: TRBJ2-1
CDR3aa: CGTGGYQKYNEQFF
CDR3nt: TGTGGGACAGGGGGCTATCAAAAATACAATGAGCAGTTCTTC

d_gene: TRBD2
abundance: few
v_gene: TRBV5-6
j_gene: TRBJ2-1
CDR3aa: CASSLLPGGDNEQFF
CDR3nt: TGTGCCAGCAGCTTGCTGCCGGGGGGGGACAATGAGCAGTTCTTC

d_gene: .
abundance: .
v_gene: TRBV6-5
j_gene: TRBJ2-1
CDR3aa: CASTLETSSYNEQFF
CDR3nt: TGTGCCAGCACCCTTGAAACAAGCTCCTACAATGAGCAGTTCTTC

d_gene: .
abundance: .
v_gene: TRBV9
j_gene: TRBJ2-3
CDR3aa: CASSPVGGTDTQYF
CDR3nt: TGTGCCAGCAGCCCCGTTGGGGGGACAGATACGCAGTATTTT

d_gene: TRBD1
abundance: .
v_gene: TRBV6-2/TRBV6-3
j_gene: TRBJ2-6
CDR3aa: CASSFIRDRGVSSGANVLTF
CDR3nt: TGTGCCAGCAGTTTCATTCGGGACAGGGGAGTAAGCTCTGGGGCCAACGTCCTGACTTTC

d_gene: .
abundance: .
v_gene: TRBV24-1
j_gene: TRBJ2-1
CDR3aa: CATSTGWGSGGEQFF
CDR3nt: TGTGCCACCAGTACAGGGTGGGGAAGCGGCGGTGAGCAGTTCTTC

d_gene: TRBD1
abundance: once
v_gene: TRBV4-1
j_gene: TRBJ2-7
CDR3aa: CASSQLPGQGSYEQYF
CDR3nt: TGCGCCAGCAGCCAGCTACCGGGACAGGGCTCCTACGAGCAGTACTTC

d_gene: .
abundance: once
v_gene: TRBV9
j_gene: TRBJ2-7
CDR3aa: CASSGGLGSYEQYF
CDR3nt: TGTGCCAGCAGCGGGGGACTTGGGTCCTACGAGCAGTACTTC

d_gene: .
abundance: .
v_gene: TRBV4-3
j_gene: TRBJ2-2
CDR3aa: CASSQEWIVGGGMTGELFF
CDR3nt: TGCGCCAGCAGCCAAGAATGGATCGTAGGAGGTGGAATGACCGGGGAGCTGTTTTTT

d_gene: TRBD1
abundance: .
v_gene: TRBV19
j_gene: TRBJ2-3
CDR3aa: CASSRTRTGTDTQYF
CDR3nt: TGTGCCAGTAGCAGGACGCGGACAGGGACAGATACGCAGTATTTT

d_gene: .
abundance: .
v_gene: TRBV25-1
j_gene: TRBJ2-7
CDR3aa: CASSRGIGQYF
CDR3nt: TGTGCCAGCAGCCGGGGGATTGGGCAGTACTTC

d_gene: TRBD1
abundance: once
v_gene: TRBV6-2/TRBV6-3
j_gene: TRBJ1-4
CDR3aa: CASSSDRAFNEKLFF
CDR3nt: TGTGCCAGCAGTTCGGACAGGGCCTTTAATGAAAAACTGTTTTTT

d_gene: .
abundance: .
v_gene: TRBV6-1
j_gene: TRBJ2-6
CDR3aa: CASSDQGSGANVLTF
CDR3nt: TGTGCCAGCAGTGACCAGGGTTCTGGGGCCAACGTCCTGACTTTC

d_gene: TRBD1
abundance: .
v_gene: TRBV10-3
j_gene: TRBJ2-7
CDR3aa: CAIRESGQGTSSYEQYF
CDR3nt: TGTGCCATCAGGGAATCTGGACAGGGAACGAGTTCCTACGAGCAGTACTTC

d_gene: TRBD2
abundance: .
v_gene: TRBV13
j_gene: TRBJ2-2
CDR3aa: CASSPSGRAGELFF
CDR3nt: TGTGCCAGCAGCCCTAGCGGGAGGGCCGGGGAGCTGTTTTTT

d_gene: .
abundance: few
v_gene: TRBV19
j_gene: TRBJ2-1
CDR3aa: CAIDTGYEQFF
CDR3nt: TGTGCCATAGATACCGGGTATGAGCAGTTCTTC

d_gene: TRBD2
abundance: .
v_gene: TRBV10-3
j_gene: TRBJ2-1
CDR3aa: CAIRGTSGGAGDNEQFF
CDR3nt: TGTGCCATCAGAGGGACTAGCGGGGGCGCCGGGGACAATGAGCAGTTCTTC

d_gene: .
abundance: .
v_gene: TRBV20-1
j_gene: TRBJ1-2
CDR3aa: CSARGLNGYTF
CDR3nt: TGCAGTGCTAGAGGATTAAATGGCTACACCTTC

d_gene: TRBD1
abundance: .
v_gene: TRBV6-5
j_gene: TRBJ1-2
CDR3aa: CASSPTLQGEYGYTF
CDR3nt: TGTGCCAGCAGTCCGACCCTACAGGGGGAATATGGCTACACCTTC

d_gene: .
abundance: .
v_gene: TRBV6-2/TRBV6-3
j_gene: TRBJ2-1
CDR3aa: CASSPNNEQFF
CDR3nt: TGTGCCAGCAGTCCAAACAATGAGCAGTTCTTC

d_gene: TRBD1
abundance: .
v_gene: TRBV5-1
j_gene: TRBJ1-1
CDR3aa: CASSKDRRYTEAFF
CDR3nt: TGCGCCAGCAGCAAGGACAGGAGGTACACTGAAGCTTTCTTT